This is a list of T cell receptor beta chains from one sample in a study of T cell responses to AZD1222 COVID-19 vaccine. TCRdb keeps only in-frame clones here, not all; method: immunoSEQ multiplex PCR. The sample holds over 100,000 clones, roughly 90% seen once. The sequencing here drew on peripheral blood, taken on day 0 of MenACWY control vaccination. Receptors were obtained from an adult in good health. Both conserved end residues are part of each CDR3. The D gene is left open where the match is weak. Clone size, where shown, is once, few, many, or a class for clones that have expanded.

v_gene: TRBV15; j_gene: TRBJ1-2; d_gene: TRBD1; abundance: .; CDR3aa: CATSRAGTGTGYGYTF; CDR3nt: TGTGCCACCAGCAGGGCTGGTACCGGGACAGGGTACGGCTACACCTTC
v_gene: TRBV18; j_gene: TRBJ2-5; d_gene: TRBD1; abundance: .; CDR3aa: CASSPSGGTGVFETQYF; CDR3nt: TGTGCCAGCTCACCATCAGGTGGAACAGGGGTTTTCGAGACCCAGTACTTC
v_gene: TRBV19; j_gene: TRBJ2-6; d_gene: TRBD1; abundance: .; CDR3aa: CASSIDRGTGANVLTF; CDR3nt: TGTGCCAGTAGTATAGACAGGGGGACCGGGGCCAACGTCCTGACTTTC
v_gene: TRBV6-5; j_gene: TRBJ1-1; d_gene: .; abundance: .; CDR3aa: CASSSFLGRNTEAFF; CDR3nt: TGTGCCAGCAGTTCCTTCCTGGGTCGGAACACTGAAGCTTTCTTT
v_gene: TRBV27; j_gene: TRBJ1-6; d_gene: .; abundance: once; CDR3aa: CASSLSMPRVASPLHF; CDR3nt: TGTGCCAGCAGTTTATCGATGCCCAGGGTTGCTTCACCCCTCCACTTT
v_gene: TRBV6-5; j_gene: TRBJ1-1; d_gene: .; abundance: few; CDR3aa: CASTQGGPNTEAFF; CDR3nt: TGTGCCAGCACTCAAGGGGGGCCAAACACTGAAGCTTTCTTT
v_gene: TRBV10-3; j_gene: TRBJ1-2; d_gene: TRBD1; abundance: .; CDR3aa: CAIGQGDYGYTF; CDR3nt: TGTGCCATCGGACAGGGGGACTATGGCTACACCTTC
v_gene: TRBV5-4; j_gene: TRBJ1-5; d_gene: .; abundance: .; CDR3aa: CASSLGGAGQPQHF; CDR3nt: TGTGCCAGCAGCTTGGGGGGGGCTGGACAGCCCCAGCATTTT
v_gene: TRBV11-1; j_gene: TRBJ2-6; d_gene: .; abundance: few; CDR3aa: CASSLASGETSSGANVLTF; CDR3nt: TGTGCCAGCAGCTTAGCGAGCGGAGAAACCTCCTCTGGGGCCAACGTCCTGACTTTC
v_gene: TRBV7-2; j_gene: TRBJ2-5; d_gene: .; abundance: .; CDR3aa: CASSLGSSSETQYF; CDR3nt: TGTGCCAGCAGCCTAGGGTCTAGTTCCGAGACCCAGTACTTC
v_gene: TRBV4-1; j_gene: TRBJ1-4; d_gene: .; abundance: .; CDR3aa: CASSQEGGLNEKLFF; CDR3nt: TGCGCCAGCAGCCAAGAAGGCGGACTTAATGAAAAACTGTTTTTT
v_gene: TRBV2; j_gene: TRBJ1-2; d_gene: .; abundance: .; CDR3aa: CASSGVSNYGYTF; CDR3nt: TGTGCCAGCAGTGGCGTTTCTAACTATGGCTACACCTTC
v_gene: TRBV5-1; j_gene: TRBJ2-5; d_gene: .; abundance: .; CDR3aa: CASSLTGAGRTQYF; CDR3nt: TGCGCCAGCAGCTTAACGGGGGCGGGGCGGACCCAGTACTTC
v_gene: TRBV10-3; j_gene: TRBJ1-1; d_gene: .; abundance: .; CDR3aa: CAISDVSGGKAFF; CDR3nt: TGTGCCATCAGTGACGTATCCGGCGGGAAAGCTTTCTTT
v_gene: TRBV20-1; j_gene: TRBJ1-2; d_gene: TRBD1; abundance: once; CDR3aa: CSASPTGAPEITMLGTF; CDR3nt: TGCAGTGCTAGTCCGACAGGGGCCCCCGAGATAACTATGTTGGGGACCTTC
v_gene: TRBV5-8; j_gene: TRBJ1-5; d_gene: .; abundance: .; CDR3aa: CASSLQPQHF; CDR3nt: TGTGCCAGCAGCTTGCAGCCCCAGCATTTT
v_gene: TRBV5-5; j_gene: TRBJ1-1; d_gene: .; abundance: .; CDR3aa: CASSPMQGGNTEAFF; CDR3nt: TGTGCCAGCAGCCCGATGCAGGGAGGAAACACTGAAGCTTTCTTT
v_gene: TRBV28; j_gene: TRBJ1-5; d_gene: TRBD1; abundance: .; CDR3aa: CASSSTHRGGNQPQHF; CDR3nt: TGTGCCAGCAGTTCGACCCACAGGGGGGGCAATCAGCCCCAGCATTTT
v_gene: TRBV9; j_gene: TRBJ1-4; d_gene: TRBD1; abundance: .; CDR3aa: CASSVGTGGSEKLFF; CDR3nt: TGTGCCAGCAGCGTCGGGACAGGGGGAAGTGAAAAACTGTTTTTT
v_gene: TRBV19; j_gene: TRBJ1-1; d_gene: .; abundance: .; CDR3aa: CASSRGELAYTEAFF; CDR3nt: TGTGCCAGTTCAAGGGGGGAGTTAGCCTACACTGAAGCTTTCTTT
v_gene: TRBV28; j_gene: TRBJ1-2; d_gene: TRBD1; abundance: .; CDR3aa: CASSLSDRANYGYTF; CDR3nt: TGTGCCAGCAGTTTATCGGACAGGGCGAACTATGGCTACACCTTC
v_gene: TRBV9; j_gene: TRBJ1-2; d_gene: .; abundance: .; CDR3aa: CASSQEGNRRSNYGYTF; CDR3nt: TGTGCCAGCAGTCAAGAGGGGAACAGGAGGTCTAACTATGGCTACACCTTC
v_gene: TRBV5-1; j_gene: TRBJ1-4; d_gene: TRBD1; abundance: .; CDR3aa: CASSISSGGRNEKLFF; CDR3nt: TGCGCCAGCAGCATATCCTCAGGGGGCCGGAATGAAAAACTGTTTTTT
v_gene: TRBV12-3/TRBV12-4; j_gene: TRBJ1-5; d_gene: .; abundance: .; CDR3aa: CASSSGGPQHF; CDR3nt: TGTGCCAGCAGTTCCGGAGGTCCCCAGCATTTT
v_gene: TRBV6-5; j_gene: TRBJ1-4; d_gene: .; abundance: .; CDR3aa: CASSQTALNEKLFF; CDR3nt: TGTGCCAGCAGCCAGACGGCACTTAATGAAAAACTGTTTTTT
v_gene: TRBV7-8; j_gene: TRBJ1-1; d_gene: .; abundance: .; CDR3aa: CASSPLGRNHTEAFF; CDR3nt: TGTGCCAGCAGCCCCCTCGGGAGAAACCACACTGAAGCTTTCTTT
v_gene: TRBV29-1; j_gene: TRBJ2-7; d_gene: TRBD1; abundance: .; CDR3aa: CSVEGGQGPYEQYF; CDR3nt: TGCAGCGTTGAGGGGGGACAGGGACCCTACGAGCAGTACTTC
v_gene: TRBV2; j_gene: TRBJ1-1; d_gene: .; abundance: .; CDR3aa: CASKGNAEAFF; CDR3nt: TGTGCCAGCAAAGGGAACGCTGAAGCTTTCTTT
v_gene: TRBV11-3; j_gene: TRBJ1-2; d_gene: TRBD1; abundance: .; CDR3aa: CASSPRTGICFYGYTF; CDR3nt: TGTGCCAGCAGCCCCCGGACAGGTATTTGTTTCTATGGCTACACCTTC
v_gene: TRBV12-3/TRBV12-4; j_gene: TRBJ1-1; d_gene: .; abundance: .; CDR3aa: CASSPTSITEAFF; CDR3nt: TGTGCCAGCAGCCCTACATCGATCACTGAAGCTTTCTTT
v_gene: TRBV4-3; j_gene: TRBJ2-3; d_gene: .; abundance: once; CDR3aa: CASSQAAGSGSPDTQYF; CDR3nt: TGCGCCAGCAGCCAAGCCGCCGGGTCAGGGTCCCCAGATACGCAGTATTTT
v_gene: TRBV3-1/TRBV3-2; j_gene: TRBJ2-2; d_gene: TRBD1; abundance: .; CDR3aa: CASNGQGAGSGELFF; CDR3nt: TGTGCCAGCAATGGACAGGGGGCTGGGAGCGGGGAGCTGTTTTTT
v_gene: TRBV2; j_gene: TRBJ1-6; d_gene: TRBD1; abundance: .; CDR3aa: CASPGTDNSPLHF; CDR3nt: TGTGCCAGCCCCGGGACAGATAATTCACCCCTCCACTTT
v_gene: TRBV11-1; j_gene: TRBJ1-1; d_gene: .; abundance: .; CDR3aa: CASSVELNTEAFF; CDR3nt: TGTGCCAGCAGCGTGGAGCTGAACACTGAAGCTTTCTTT
v_gene: TRBV3-1/TRBV3-2; j_gene: TRBJ2-4; d_gene: TRBD1; abundance: .; CDR3aa: CASCQNAATGRPEDIQYF; CDR3nt: TGTGCCAGCTGCCAAAATGCAGCGACAGGGCGGCCGGAAGACATTCAGTACTTC
v_gene: TRBV25-1; j_gene: TRBJ1-1; d_gene: .; abundance: .; CDR3aa: CASQTAGPAEAFF; CDR3nt: TGTGCCAGCCAAACGGCCGGGCCCGCTGAAGCTTTCTTT
v_gene: TRBV9; j_gene: TRBJ2-7; d_gene: TRBD1; abundance: .; CDR3aa: CASSVGGQDYYEQYF; CDR3nt: TGTGCCAGCAGCGTGGGGGGACAGGACTACTACGAGCAGTACTTC
v_gene: TRBV7-6; j_gene: TRBJ2-2; d_gene: .; abundance: once; CDR3aa: CASSSTNTGELFF; CDR3nt: TGTGCCAGCAGCTCGACCAACACCGGGGAGCTGTTTTTT
v_gene: TRBV9; j_gene: TRBJ2-1; d_gene: TRBD2; abundance: .; CDR3aa: CASSPGLAVYNEQFF; CDR3nt: TGTGCCAGCAGCCCCGGACTAGCGGTTTACAATGAGCAGTTCTTC
v_gene: TRBV7-8; j_gene: TRBJ2-7; d_gene: TRBD2; abundance: .; CDR3aa: CASSPGLAGRTAGGGEQYF; CDR3nt: TGTGCCAGCAGCCCCGGACTAGCGGGAAGGACCGCCGGGGGTGGCGAGCAGTACTTC
v_gene: TRBV4-3; j_gene: TRBJ1-1; d_gene: .; abundance: .; CDR3aa: CASSPKPGDLTAFF; CDR3nt: TGCGCCAGCAGCCCAAAACCGGGAGACTTAACAGCTTTCTTT